What follows is one T cell receptor beta chain and its context. Its antigen is as yet unknown. The data originate from a study of cytomegalovirus exposure and HLA in healthy donors. Study-level findings and limits: Per published reports, the classifier diagnosed cytomegalovirus status with high specificity and sensitivity.

60 Vbeta and 13 Jbeta primers were used in PCR. Some clones are missing from TCRdb's copy, which holds only in-frame ones; the method was immunoSEQ multiplex PCR. The sample includes some 130,000 clones, 70% to 85% of them seen just once. The receptor was derived from a boy aged 2-15 years in good health and CMV-seronegative. Material for sequencing was PBMCs.

CDR3 nucleotide sequence: TGTGCCAGCTCAGAGACTAGCGGGATGACAGATACGCAGTATTTT. The encoded protein is CASSETSGMTDTQYF. V is TRBV18 and J is TRBJ2-3, with TRBD2 matching 11 bases. With V trimmed by 5 bases and J by 3 bases, 4 bases remained unmatched. Germline values: CDR1 KGHSH, CDR2 LQKENI. The CDR3 is made up of 15 amino acids.